This TCR beta chain was recorded in a study of beta chain features in type 1 diabetes. The length of the CDR3 is 13 residues. The V end was cut by 3 bases, the J end by 3 bases, with 9 bases between. Germline CDR1 SGHAT, CDR2 FQNNGV. Study-wide findings and caveats: In the patient group, naive, central memory and Treg TCRB repertoires seemed more alike than in the healthy donor group. A moderate, significant TCRB CDR3 shortening appeared in type 1 diabetes across four CD4+ subsets. For TCRB rearrangement, an influence of HLA type remained unresolved here.

Comments on this clone: Its antigen is currently unknown.

All of the isolated RNA was reverse transcribed, so expressed TCRB transcripts were sequenced. The table came from immunoSEQ multiplex PCR; TCRdb's copy has only in-frame clones and leaves some out. The sample yields around 310,000 clones, roughly 13% seen once. Every single donor gave one heparinised blood draw, and these averaged about 110 mL. The V and J genes are TRBV11-2 and TRBJ2-7; D is undetermined. This TCR was sampled from a woman under 30 with type 1 diabetes. The source material was naive CD4+ T cells from blood. The CDR3 DNA reads TGTGCCAGCAGCTTGCTGGGCCTCTACGAGCAGTACGTC. This gives the protein CASSLLGLYEQYV.